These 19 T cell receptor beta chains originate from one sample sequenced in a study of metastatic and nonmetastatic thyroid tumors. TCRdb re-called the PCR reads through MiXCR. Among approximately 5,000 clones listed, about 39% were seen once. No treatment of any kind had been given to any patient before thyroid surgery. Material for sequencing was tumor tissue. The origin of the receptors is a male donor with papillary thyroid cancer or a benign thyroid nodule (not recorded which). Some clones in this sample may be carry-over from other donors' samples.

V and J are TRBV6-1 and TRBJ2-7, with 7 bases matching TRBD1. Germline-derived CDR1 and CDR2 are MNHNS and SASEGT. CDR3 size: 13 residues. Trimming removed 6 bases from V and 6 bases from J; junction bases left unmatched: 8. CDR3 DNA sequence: TGTGCCAGCAGCCCCAGGGGGACACTCGAGCAGTACTTC. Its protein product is CASSPRGTLEQYF.

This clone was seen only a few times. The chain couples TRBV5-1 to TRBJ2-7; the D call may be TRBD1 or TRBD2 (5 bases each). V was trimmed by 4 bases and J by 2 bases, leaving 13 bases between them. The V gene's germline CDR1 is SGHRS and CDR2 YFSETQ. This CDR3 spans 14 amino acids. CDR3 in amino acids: CASSDRDGAYEQYF. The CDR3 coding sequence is TGCGCCAGCAGCGACCGGGACGGAGCCTACGAGCAGTACTTC.

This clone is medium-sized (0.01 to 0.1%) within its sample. The CDR3 DNA sequence: TGTGCCAGCAGACGGGACGGAGGGAACACTGAAGCTTTCTTT. This codes for CASRRDGGNTEAFF. V and J are TRBV6-1 and TRBJ1-1, with D tentatively TRBD1 (5 bases). The CDR3 is 14 residues long. Germline V gives CDR1 MNHNS, CDR2 SASEGT. Trimming took 6 bases from V and 1 from J, leaving 12 bases between them.

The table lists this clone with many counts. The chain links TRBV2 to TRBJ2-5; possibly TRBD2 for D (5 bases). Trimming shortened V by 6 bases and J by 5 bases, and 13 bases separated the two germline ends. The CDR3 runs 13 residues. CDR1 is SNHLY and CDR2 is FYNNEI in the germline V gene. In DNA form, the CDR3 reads TGTGCCAGCAGCCCCGGGATAGTTGAGACCCAGTACTTC. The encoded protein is CASSPGIVETQYF.

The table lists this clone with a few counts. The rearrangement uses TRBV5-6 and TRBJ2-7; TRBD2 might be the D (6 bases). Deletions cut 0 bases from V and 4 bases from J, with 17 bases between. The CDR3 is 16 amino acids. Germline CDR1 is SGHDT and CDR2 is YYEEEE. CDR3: CASSLGRLAGGYEQYF. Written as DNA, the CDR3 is TGTGCCAGCAGCTTGGGGAGACTTGCCGGAGGGTACGAGCAGTACTTC.

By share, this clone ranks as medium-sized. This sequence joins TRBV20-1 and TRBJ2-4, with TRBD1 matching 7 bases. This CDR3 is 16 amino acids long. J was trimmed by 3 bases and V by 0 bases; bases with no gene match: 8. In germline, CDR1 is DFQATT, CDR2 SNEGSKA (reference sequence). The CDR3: CSARDQSRDSKNIQYF. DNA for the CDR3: TGCAGTGCTAGAGATCAATCGAGGGACAGCAAAAACATTCAGTACTTC.

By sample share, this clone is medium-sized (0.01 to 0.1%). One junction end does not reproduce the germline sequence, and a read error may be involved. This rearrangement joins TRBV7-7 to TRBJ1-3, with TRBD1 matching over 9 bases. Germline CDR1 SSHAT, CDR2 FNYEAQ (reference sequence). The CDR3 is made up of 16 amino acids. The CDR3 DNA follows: TGTGCTAGCAGCCCGGGACAGGGTTTCTCTGGAAACACCATATATTTT. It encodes CASSPGQGFSGNTIYF.

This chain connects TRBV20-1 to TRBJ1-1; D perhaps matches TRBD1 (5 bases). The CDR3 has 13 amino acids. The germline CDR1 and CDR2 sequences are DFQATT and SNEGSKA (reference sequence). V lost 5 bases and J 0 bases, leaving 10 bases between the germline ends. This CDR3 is CSAWDLLNTEAFF. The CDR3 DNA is TGCAGTGCTTGGGACCTTCTGAACACTGAAGCTTTCTTT.

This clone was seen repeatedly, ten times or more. This CDR3 reads CASRGGSVQETQYF. The DNA of the CDR3 is TGTGCCAGCAGGGGAGGATCGGTTCAAGAGACCCAGTACTTC. V is TRBV7-6 and J is TRBJ2-5, with D possibly being TRBD2 (6 bases). The CDR3 consists of 14 residues. V shed 6 bases and J shed 2 bases, with 13 bases lying between them. The V gene's germline CDR1 is SGHVS and CDR2 FNYEAQ.

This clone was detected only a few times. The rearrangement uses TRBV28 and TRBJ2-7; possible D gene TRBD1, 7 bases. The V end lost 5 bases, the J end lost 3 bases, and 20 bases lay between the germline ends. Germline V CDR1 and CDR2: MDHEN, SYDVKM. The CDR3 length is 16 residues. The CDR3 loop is CASSPYRGRGVYEQYF. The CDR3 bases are TGTGCCAGCAGTCCCTACAGGGGACGCGGGGTCTACGAGCAGTACTTC.

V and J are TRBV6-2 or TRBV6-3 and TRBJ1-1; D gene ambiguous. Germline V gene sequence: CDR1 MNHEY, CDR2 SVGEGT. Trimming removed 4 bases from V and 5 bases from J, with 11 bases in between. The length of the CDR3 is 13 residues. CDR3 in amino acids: CASSLLYTTEAFF. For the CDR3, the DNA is TGTGCCAGCAGTTTACTGTACACGACTGAAGCTTTCTTT.

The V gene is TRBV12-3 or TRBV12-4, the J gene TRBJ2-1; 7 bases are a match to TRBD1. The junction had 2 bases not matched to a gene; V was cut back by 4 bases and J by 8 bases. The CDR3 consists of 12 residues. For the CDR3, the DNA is TGTGCCAGCAGTTACACAGGGGATGAGCAGTTCTTC. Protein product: CASSYTGDEQFF.

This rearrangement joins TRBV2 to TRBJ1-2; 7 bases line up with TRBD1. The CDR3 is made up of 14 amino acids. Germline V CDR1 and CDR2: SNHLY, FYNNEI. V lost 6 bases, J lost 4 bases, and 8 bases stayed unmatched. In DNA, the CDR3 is TGTGCCAGCAGGTCACAGGGGAAGGGCTATGGCTACACCTTC. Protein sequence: CASRSQGKGYGYTF.

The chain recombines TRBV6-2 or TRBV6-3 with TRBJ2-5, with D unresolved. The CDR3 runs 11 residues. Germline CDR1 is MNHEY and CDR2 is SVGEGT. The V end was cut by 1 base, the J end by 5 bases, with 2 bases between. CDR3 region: CASSYWETQYF. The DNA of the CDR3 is TGTGCCAGCAGTTACTGGGAGACCCAGTACTTC.

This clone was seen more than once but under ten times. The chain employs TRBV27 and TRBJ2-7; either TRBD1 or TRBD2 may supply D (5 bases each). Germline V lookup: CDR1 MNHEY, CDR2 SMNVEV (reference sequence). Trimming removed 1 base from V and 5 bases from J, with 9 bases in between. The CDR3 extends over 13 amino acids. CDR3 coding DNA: TGTGCCAGCAGTTTATGGGGGACCCACGAGCAGTACTTC. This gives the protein CASSLWGTHEQYF.

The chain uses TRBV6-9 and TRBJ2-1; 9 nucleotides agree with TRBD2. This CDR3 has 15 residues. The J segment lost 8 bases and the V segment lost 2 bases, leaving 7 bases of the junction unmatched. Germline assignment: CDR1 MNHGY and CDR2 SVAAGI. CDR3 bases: TGTGCCAGCAGTTATATTAGCGGGAGATCGGATGAGCAGTTCTTC. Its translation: CASSYISGRSDEQFF.

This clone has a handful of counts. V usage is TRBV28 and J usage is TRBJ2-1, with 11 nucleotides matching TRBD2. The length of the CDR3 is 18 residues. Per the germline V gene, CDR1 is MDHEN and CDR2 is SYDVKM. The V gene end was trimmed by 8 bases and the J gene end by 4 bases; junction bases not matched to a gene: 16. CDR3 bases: TGTGCCAGCGGCTCCCTGGGATTAGCGGGAGGGCCTTACAATGAGCAGTTCTTC. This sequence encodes CASGSLGLAGGPYNEQFF. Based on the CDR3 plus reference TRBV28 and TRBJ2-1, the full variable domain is DVKVTQSSRYLVKRTGEKVFLECVQDMDHENMFWYRQDPGLGLRLIYFSYDVKMKEKGDIPEGYSVSREKKERFSLILESASTNQTSMYLCASGSLGLAGGPYNEQFFGPGTRLTVL.

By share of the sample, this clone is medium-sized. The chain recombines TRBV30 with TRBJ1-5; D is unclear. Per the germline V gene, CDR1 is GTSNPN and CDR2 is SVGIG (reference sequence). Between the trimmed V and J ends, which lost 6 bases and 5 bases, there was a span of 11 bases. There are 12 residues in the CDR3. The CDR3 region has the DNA TGTGCCTGTGGCAGCTTGGATCAGCCCCAGCATTTT. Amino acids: CACGSLDQPQHF.

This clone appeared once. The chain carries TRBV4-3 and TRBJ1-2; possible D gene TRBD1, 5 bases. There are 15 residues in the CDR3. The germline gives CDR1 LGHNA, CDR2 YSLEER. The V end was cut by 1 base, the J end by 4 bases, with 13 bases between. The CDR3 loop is CASSQGLGQGYGYTF. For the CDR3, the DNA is TGCGCCAGCAGCCAAGGTCTTGGGCAGGGCTATGGCTACACCTTC.